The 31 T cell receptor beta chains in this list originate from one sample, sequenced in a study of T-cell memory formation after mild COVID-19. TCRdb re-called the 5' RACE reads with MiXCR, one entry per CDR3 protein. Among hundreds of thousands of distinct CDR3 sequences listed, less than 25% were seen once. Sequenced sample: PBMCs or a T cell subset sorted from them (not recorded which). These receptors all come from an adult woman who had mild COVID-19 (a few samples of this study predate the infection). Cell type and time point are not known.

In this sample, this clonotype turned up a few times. The chain's CDR3 is CASSLGPPGSPKTQYF. DNA for the CDR3: TGTGCCAGCAGCTTAGGCCCCCCCGGAAGCCCTAAGACCCAGTACTTC. V and J are TRBV7-6 and TRBJ2-5, with D uncertain. Germline CDR1 and CDR2: SGHVS and FNYEAQ. Trimming pared 1 base from V and 6 bases from J, leaving 18 bases between. This CDR3 region has 16 residues.

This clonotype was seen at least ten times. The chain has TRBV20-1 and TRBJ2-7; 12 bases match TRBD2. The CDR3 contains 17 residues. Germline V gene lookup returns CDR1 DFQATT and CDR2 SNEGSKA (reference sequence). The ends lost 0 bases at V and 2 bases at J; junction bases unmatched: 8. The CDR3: CSARERLAGVPPYEQYF. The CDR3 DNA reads TGCAGTGCTAGAGAGCGACTAGCGGGGGTTCCCCCCTACGAGCAGTACTTC.

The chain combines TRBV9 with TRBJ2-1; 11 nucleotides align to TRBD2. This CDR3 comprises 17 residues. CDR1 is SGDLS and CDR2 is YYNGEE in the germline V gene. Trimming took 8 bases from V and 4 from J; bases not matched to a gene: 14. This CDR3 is CARSQITGLAEYNEQFF. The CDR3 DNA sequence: TGTGCCAGAAGTCAGATCACGGGACTAGCGGAGTACAATGAGCAGTTCTTC. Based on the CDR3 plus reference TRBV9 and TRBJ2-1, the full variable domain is DSGVTQTPKHLITATGQRVTLRCSPRSGDLSVYWYQQSLDQGLQFLIQYYNGEERAKGNILERFSAQQFPDLHSELNLSSLELGDSALYFCARSQITGLAEYNEQFFGPGTRLTVL.

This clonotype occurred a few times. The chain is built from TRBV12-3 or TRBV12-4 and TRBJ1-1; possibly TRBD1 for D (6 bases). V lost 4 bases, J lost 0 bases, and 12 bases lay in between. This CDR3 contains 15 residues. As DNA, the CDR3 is TGTGCCAGCAGTTCACCCGGACAGCTGAACACTGAAGCTTTCTTT. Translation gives CASSSPGQLNTEAFF.

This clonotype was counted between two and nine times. The CDR3 DNA follows: TGTGCCAGCAGCCAAGATGGATCTTCCGGAGAGACCCAGTACTTC. This gives the protein CASSQDGSSGETQYF. This chain links TRBV4-2 with TRBJ2-5; D is ambiguous. Between the trimmed V and J ends, which lost 0 bases and 4 bases, there was a span of 12 bases. Per germline, CDR1 LGHNA and CDR2 YNFKEQ. The CDR3 spans 15 residues.

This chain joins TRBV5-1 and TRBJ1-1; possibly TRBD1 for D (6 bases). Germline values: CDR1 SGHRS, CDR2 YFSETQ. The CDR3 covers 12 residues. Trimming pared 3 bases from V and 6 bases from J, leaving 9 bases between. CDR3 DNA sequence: TGCGCCAGCAGCTCTACAGGGTCTGAAGCTTTCTTT. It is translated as CASSSTGSEAFF.

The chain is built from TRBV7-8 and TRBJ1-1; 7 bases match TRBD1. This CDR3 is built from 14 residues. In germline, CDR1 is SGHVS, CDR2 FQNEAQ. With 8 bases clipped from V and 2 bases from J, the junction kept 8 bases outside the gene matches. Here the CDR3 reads CASYQGGPNTEAFF. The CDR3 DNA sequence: TGTGCCAGCTACCAAGGGGGCCCTAACACTGAAGCTTTCTTT.

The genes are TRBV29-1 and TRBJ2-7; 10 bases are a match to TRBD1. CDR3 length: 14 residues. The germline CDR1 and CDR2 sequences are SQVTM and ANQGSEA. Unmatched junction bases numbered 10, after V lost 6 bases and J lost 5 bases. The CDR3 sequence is CSVSGTGATNEQYF. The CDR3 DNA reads TGCAGCGTCTCCGGGACAGGGGCGACCAACGAGCAGTACTTC.

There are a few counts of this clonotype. The CDR3 coding sequence is TGTGCCAGCAGGTGGGACGGGGTTAACACCGGGGAGCTGTTTTTT. It codes for CASRWDGVNTGELFF. The chain couples TRBV12-3 or TRBV12-4 to TRBJ2-2; either TRBD1 or TRBD2 may fit D (5 bases each). Trimming pared 6 bases from V and 2 bases from J, leaving 13 bases between. The length of the CDR3 is 15 residues.

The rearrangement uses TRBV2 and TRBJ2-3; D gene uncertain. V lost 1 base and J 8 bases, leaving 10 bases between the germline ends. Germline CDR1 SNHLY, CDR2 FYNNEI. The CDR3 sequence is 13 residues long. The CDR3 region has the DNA TGTGCCAGCAGTGAAGGAGTGGGGATTACGCAGTATTTT. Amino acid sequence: CASSEGVGITQYF. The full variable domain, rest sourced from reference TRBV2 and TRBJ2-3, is EPEVTQTPSHQVTQMGQEVILRCVPISNHLYFYWYRQILGQKVEFLVSFYNNEISEKSEIFDDQFSVERPDGSNFTLKIRSTKLEDSAMYFCASSEGVGITQYFGPGTRLTVL.

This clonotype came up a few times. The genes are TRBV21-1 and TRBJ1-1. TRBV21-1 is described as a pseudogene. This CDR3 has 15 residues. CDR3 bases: TGTGCCAGCAGCAACCGGCCGGTTATGAACACTGAAGCTTTCTTT. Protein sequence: CASSNRPVMNTEAFF.

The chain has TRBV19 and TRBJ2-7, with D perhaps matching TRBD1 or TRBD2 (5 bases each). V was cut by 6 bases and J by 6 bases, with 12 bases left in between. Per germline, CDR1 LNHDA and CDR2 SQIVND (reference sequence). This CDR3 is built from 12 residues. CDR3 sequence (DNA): TGTGCCAGTAGGGCAGGGAGAGGCGAGCAGTACTTC. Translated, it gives CASRAGRGEQYF.

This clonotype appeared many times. CDR3 sequence reads: CASSLAGSGANVLTF. CDR3 DNA: TGCGCCAGCAGCTTAGCGGGCTCTGGGGCCAACGTCCTGACTTTC. The chain joins TRBV5-1 to TRBJ2-6; TRBD2 is a possible D gene (6 bases). Germline V lookup: CDR1 SGHRS, CDR2 YFSETQ. The V end was cut by 2 bases, the J end by 0 bases, with 6 bases between. This CDR3 has 15 residues.

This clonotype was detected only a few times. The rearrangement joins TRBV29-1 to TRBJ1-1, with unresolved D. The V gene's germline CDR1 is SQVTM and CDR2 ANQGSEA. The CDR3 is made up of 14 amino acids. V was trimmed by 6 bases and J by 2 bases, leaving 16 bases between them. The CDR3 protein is CSVASGTPNTEAFF. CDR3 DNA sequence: TGCAGCGTAGCATCGGGCACCCCCAACACTGAAGCTTTCTTT.

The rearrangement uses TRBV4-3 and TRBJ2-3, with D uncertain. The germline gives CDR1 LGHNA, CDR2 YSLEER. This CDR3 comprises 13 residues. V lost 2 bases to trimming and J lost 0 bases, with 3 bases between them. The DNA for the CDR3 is TGCGCCAGCAGCCAATCCAGCACAGATACGCAGTATTTT. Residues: CASSQSSTDTQYF.

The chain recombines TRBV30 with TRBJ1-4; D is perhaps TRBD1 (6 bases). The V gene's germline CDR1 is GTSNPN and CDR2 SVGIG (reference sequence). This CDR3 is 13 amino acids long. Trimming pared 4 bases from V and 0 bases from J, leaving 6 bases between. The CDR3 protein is CAWTGATNEKLFF. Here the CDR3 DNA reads TGTGCCTGGACAGGGGCAACTAATGAAAAACTGTTTTTT.

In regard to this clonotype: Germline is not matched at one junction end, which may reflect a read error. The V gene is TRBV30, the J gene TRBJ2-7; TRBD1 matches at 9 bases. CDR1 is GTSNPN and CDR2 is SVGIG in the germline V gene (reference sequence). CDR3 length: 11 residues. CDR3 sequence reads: CAWSGRDRELF. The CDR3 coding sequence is TGTGCCTGGAGTGGACGGGACAGGGAACTTTTC.

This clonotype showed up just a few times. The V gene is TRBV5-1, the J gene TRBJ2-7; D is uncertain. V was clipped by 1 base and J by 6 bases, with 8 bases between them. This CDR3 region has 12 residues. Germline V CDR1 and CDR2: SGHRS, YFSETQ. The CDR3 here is CASSLLWPEQYF. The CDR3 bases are TGCGCCAGCAGCTTGTTGTGGCCCGAGCAGTACTTC.

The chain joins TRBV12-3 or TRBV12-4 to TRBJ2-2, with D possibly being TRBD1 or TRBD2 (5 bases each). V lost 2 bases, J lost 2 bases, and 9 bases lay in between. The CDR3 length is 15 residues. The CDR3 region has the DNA TGTGCCAGCAGTTTATTCCGGGACAACACCGGGGAGCTGTTTTTT. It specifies CASSLFRDNTGELFF.

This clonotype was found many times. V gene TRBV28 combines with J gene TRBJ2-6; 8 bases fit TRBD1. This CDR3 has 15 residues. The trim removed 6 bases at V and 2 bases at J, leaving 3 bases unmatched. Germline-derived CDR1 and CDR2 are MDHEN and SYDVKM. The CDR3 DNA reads TGTGCCAGCAGCTCACAGGGGGCTGGGGCCAACGTCCTGACTTTC. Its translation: CASSSQGAGANVLTF.

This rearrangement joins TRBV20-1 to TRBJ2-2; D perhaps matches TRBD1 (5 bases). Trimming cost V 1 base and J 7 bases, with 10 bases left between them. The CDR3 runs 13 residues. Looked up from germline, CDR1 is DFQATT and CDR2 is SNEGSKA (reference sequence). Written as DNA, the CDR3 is TGCAGTGCTAGAGGGGCGGACATCGGGGAGCTGTTTTTT. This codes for CSARGADIGELFF.

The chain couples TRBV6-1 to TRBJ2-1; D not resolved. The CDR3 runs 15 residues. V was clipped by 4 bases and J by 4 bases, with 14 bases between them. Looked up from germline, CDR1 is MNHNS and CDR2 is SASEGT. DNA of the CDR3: TGTGCCAGCAGTGGAGCAGCAGGCTGGTACAATGAGCAGTTCTTC. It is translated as CASSGAAGWYNEQFF.

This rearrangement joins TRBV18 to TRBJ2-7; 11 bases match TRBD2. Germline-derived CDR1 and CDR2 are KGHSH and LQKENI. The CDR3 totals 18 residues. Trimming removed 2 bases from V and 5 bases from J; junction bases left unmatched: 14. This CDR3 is CASSPLGIAGGPNNEQYF. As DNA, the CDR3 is TGTGCCAGCTCACCATTAGGGATAGCGGGAGGGCCTAACAACGAGCAGTACTTC.

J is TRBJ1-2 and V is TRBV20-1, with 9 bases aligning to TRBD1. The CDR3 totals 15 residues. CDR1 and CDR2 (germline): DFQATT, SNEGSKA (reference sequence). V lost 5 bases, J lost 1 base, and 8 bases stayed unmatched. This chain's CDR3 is CSAGKPDRGNYGYTF. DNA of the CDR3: TGCAGTGCTGGGAAACCGGACAGGGGTAACTATGGCTACACCTTC.

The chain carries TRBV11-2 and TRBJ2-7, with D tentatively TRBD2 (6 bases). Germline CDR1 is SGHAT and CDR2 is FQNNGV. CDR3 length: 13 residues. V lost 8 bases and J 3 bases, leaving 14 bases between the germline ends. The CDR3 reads CASGVAVIYEQYF. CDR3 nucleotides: TGTGCCAGCGGGGTAGCGGTAATCTACGAGCAGTACTTC.

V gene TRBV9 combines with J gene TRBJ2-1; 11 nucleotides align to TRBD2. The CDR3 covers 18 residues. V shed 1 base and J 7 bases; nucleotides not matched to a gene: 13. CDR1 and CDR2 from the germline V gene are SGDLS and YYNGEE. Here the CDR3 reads CASSVTGVSGGVSNEQFF. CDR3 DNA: TGTGCCAGCAGCGTAACGGGGGTTAGCGGGGGGGTGAGTAATGAGCAGTTCTTC.

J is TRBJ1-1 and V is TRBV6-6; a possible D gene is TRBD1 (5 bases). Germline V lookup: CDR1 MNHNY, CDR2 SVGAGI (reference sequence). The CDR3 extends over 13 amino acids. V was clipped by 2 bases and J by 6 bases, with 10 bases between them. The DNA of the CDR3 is TGTGCCAGCAGTTACCGGGGCCCGGCTGAAGCTTTCTTT. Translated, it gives CASSYRGPAEAFF.

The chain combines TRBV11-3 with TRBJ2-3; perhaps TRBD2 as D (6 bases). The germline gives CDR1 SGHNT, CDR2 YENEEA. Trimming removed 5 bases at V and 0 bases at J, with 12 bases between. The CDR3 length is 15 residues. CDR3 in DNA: TGTGCCAGCAGCCCGCCGGGGGAAAGCACAGATACGCAGTATTTT. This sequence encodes CASSPPGESTDTQYF.

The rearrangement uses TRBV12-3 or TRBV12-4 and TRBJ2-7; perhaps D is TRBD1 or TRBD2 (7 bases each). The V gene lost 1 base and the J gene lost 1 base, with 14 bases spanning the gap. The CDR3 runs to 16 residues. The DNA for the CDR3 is TGTGCCAGCAGTTTAGGCGCGCAGGGGGGGTCCTACGAGCAGTACTTC. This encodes CASSLGAQGGSYEQYF.

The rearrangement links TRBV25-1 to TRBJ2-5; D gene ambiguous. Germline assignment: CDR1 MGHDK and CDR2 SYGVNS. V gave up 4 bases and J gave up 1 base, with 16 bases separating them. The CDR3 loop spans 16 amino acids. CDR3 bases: TGTGCCAGCAGTGGCCGTGGACCGCACCCCCAAGAGACCCAGTACTTC. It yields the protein CASSGRGPHPQETQYF. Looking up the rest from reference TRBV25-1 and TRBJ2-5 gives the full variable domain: EADIYQTPRYLVIGTGKKITLECSQTMGHDKMYWYQQDPGMELHLIHYSYGVNSTEKGDLSSESTVSRIRTEHFPLTLESARPSHTSQYLCASSGRGPHPQETQYFGPGTRLLVL.

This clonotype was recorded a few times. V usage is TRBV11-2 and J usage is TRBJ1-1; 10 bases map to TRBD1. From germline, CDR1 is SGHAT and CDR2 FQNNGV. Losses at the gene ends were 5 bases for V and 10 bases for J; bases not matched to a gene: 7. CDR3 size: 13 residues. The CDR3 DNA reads TGTGCCAGCAGCATCGACAGGGGGCGCGGAGCTTTCTTT. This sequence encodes CASSIDRGRGAFF.